These 11 T cell receptor beta chains were all obtained from the same sample, sequenced in a study of human T cells and chemical hapten exposure. MiXCR was run by TCRdb on the RACE reads, yielding one entry per CDR3 protein. The table lists about 55,000 distinct CDR3 sequences, 9.5% to 10% of them singletons. The time point is: patch test 2, 6 weeks after DPC sensitization. Treatment described: therapeutic diphenylcyclopropenone sensitization with weekly scalp DPC. The sequences come from whole blood, collected in connection with sensitization to the hapten diphenylcyclopropenone (DPC). The receptors derive from a woman in her fifties or sixties with alopecia areata. Some clones in this sample may be carry-over from other donors' samples.

This clonotype has ten or more counts. The V gene is TRBV18, the J gene TRBJ1-1; D remains unclear. The CDR3 spans 14 residues. Germline loops: CDR1 KGHSH, CDR2 LQKENI. Between the trimmed V and J ends, which lost 2 bases and 5 bases, there was a span of 12 bases. Here the CDR3 reads CASSPSVQRTEAFF. The CDR3 DNA follows: TGTGCCAGCTCACCATCTGTACAAAGGACTGAAGCTTTCTTT.

This clonotype was detected a few times. The chain combines TRBV6-2 or TRBV6-3 with TRBJ2-7, with 7 bases aligning to TRBD1. Germline loops: CDR1 MNHEY, CDR2 SVGEGT. V was clipped by 5 bases and J by 6 bases; unmatched bases: 10. This CDR3 contains 14 residues. In DNA form, the CDR3 reads TGTGCCAGCAGTCACGGGACAGCCACTAGCGAGCAGTACTTC. The encoded protein is CASSHGTATSEQYF.

This clonotype was recorded at least ten times. The chain has TRBV19 and TRBJ1-5; D is unresolved. The CDR3 is 12 residues long. With 5 bases removed from V and 4 bases from J, the gap between germline ends came to 6 bases. Germline CDR1 is LNHDA and CDR2 is SQIVND (reference sequence). CDR3 region: CASSPHNQPQHF. The CDR3 DNA reads as TGTGCCAGTAGTCCCCATAATCAGCCCCAGCATTTT.

The sample holds many counts of this clonotype. The chain uses TRBV18 and TRBJ1-1; D is ambiguous. The germline CDR1 and CDR2 sequences are KGHSH and LQKENI. Trimming took 7 bases from V and 4 from J, leaving 19 bases between them. CDR3 length: 15 amino acids. The CDR3 region is CASWRGISFATEAFF. The CDR3 coding sequence is TGTGCCAGCTGGCGAGGTATTAGCTTTGCCACTGAAGCTTTCTTT.

This clonotype was found many times. CDR3 coding DNA: TGTGCCAGCAGCCGCCGGGACAGGGCGCCGGGGAACACTGAAGCTTTCTTT. Its translation is CASSRRDRAPGNTEAFF. The chain carries TRBV3-1 and TRBJ1-1, with 9 bases aligning to TRBD1. The germline CDR1 and CDR2 sequences are LGHDT and YNNKEL (reference sequence). With 4 bases clipped from V and 1 base from J, the junction kept 10 bases outside the gene matches. This CDR3 region has 17 residues.

This clonotype has just a few counts. CDR3 sequence (DNA): TGTGCCAGCAGCTTACTGACCGATAGCAATCAGCCCCAGCATTTT. Amino acids: CASSLLTDSNQPQHF. The rearrangement links TRBV7-2 to TRBJ1-5, with D uncertain. The CDR3 has 15 amino acids. Germline V gives CDR1 SGHTA, CDR2 FQGNSA. Trimming took 2 bases from V and 0 from J, leaving 8 bases between them.

This rearrangement joins TRBV5-4 to TRBJ1-4, with D perhaps TRBD1 (6 bases). V lost 4 bases, J lost 4 bases, and 14 bases lay in between. The CDR3 contains 15 residues. The germline CDR1 and CDR2 sequences are SGHNT and YYREEE (reference sequence). CDR3 region: CASSGGDTVNEKLFF. In DNA form, the CDR3 reads TGTGCCAGCAGCGGAGGGGACACCGTTAATGAAAAACTGTTTTTT.

A word on this clonotype: It may be a read error: a sequence one base away is much more abundant. The chain carries TRBV7-2 and TRBJ2-5, with no clear D. Trimming cost V 4 bases and J 13 bases, with 19 bases left between them. Germline V gene lookup returns CDR1 SGHTA and CDR2 FQGNSA. The CDR3 consists of 13 residues. This chain's CDR3 is CASSSQPRDGRYF. Written as DNA, the CDR3 is TGTGCCAGCAGCTCCCAACCTAGAGATGGCCGGTACTTC.

This clonotype was detected many times. The chain links TRBV2 to TRBJ1-5; tentative D call: TRBD1 (5 bases). This CDR3 spans 14 amino acids. Germline CDR1 and CDR2: SNHLY and FYNNEI. V was clipped by 7 bases and J by 2 bases, with 12 bases between them. The CDR3 sequence is CASKSGDGNQPQHF. The CDR3 nucleotides read TGTGCCAGCAAATCCGGGGACGGCAATCAGCCCCAGCATTTT. Complete variable domain (other parts from reference TRBV2 and TRBJ1-5): EPEVTQTPSHQVTQMGQEVILRCVPISNHLYFYWYRQILGQKVEFLVSFYNNEISEKSEIFDDQFSVERPDGSNFTLKIRSTKLEDSAMYFCASKSGDGNQPQHFGDGTRLSIL.

The genes are TRBV29-1 and TRBJ2-3; D call uncertain. Germline-derived CDR1 and CDR2 are SQVTM and ANQGSEA. The CDR3 consists of 12 residues. The CDR3 loop reads CSWAVSTDTQYF. DNA of the CDR3: TGCTCCTGGGCGGTTAGCACAGATACGCAGTATTTT.

The chain carries TRBV29-1 and TRBJ1-2; tentative D call: TRBD1 (5 bases). Per the germline V gene, CDR1 is SQVTM and CDR2 is ANQGSEA. The CDR3 loop spans 12 amino acids. Trimming removed 6 bases at V and 2 bases at J, with 10 bases between. The CDR3 protein is CSVDGQNYGYTF. The CDR3, as DNA: TGCAGCGTAGATGGACAAAACTATGGCTACACCTTC.